A selection of T cell receptor beta chains follows, all from one sample in a study. TCRdb re-derived calls from the 5' RACE reads in MiXCR, one entry per CDR3 protein. Of under 45,000 distinct CDR3 sequences in the sample, about 32% were seen once. The sequenced sample consisted of tumor-infiltrating memory CD4+ T cells sorted from the breast tumor. These receptors came from a female donor with breast cancer. Each CDR3 is given with its conserved first and last residue. D genes are given only for firm matches. Some rows have no size entry. The others give once, few or many, or a class for an expanded clone.

J gene: TRBJ1-5; clone size: few; V gene: TRBV6-5; D gene: .; CDR3 protein: CASSYNGGNQPQHF; CDR3 DNA: TGTGCCAGCAGTTACAACGGCGGCAATCAGCCCCAGCATTTT
J gene: TRBJ1-5; clone size: few; V gene: TRBV7-2; D gene: TRBD1; CDR3 protein: CASSWNKGAGQPQHF; CDR3 DNA: TGTGCCAGCAGCTGGAACAAGGGGGCTGGACAGCCCCAGCATTTT
J gene: TRBJ2-1; clone size: .; V gene: TRBV20-1; D gene: TRBD2; CDR3 protein: CSASLAGNLNEQFF; CDR3 DNA: TGCAGTGCTAGCCTAGCGGGAAATCTTAATGAGCAGTTCTTC
J gene: TRBJ2-5; clone size: once; V gene: TRBV4-2; D gene: .; CDR3 protein: CASSQDSGRETQYF; CDR3 DNA: TGTGCCAGCAGCCAAGATTCAGGGAGGGAGACCCAGTACTTC
J gene: TRBJ2-6; clone size: many; V gene: TRBV12-3/TRBV12-4; D gene: .; CDR3 protein: CASTSRSGANVLTF; CDR3 DNA: TGTGCCAGCACTTCCCGGTCAGGGGCCAACGTCCTGACTTTC
J gene: TRBJ1-2; clone size: few; V gene: TRBV5-1; D gene: .; CDR3 protein: CASSLEAARYGYTF; CDR3 DNA: TGCGCCAGCAGCTTGGAGGCTGCTAGGTATGGCTACACCTTC
J gene: TRBJ2-7; clone size: .; V gene: TRBV4-2; D gene: .; CDR3 protein: CASSRYRTEGSYEQYF; CDR3 DNA: TGTGCCAGCAGCCGATACCGGACCGAAGGCTCCTACGAGCAGTACTTC
J gene: TRBJ2-1; clone size: .; V gene: TRBV7-9; D gene: TRBD2; CDR3 protein: CASSPSGSPGNEQFF; CDR3 DNA: TGTGCCAGCAGCCCTAGCGGGAGCCCCGGAAATGAGCAGTTCTTC
J gene: TRBJ2-3; clone size: few; V gene: TRBV4-3; D gene: TRBD1; CDR3 protein: CASSRMVQGDTQYF; CDR3 DNA: TGCGCCAGCAGCCGTATGGTACAGGGGGATACGCAGTATTTT
J gene: TRBJ1-1; clone size: .; V gene: TRBV5-1; D gene: .; CDR3 protein: CASSPQYTRVATEAFF; CDR3 DNA: TGCGCCAGCAGCCCCCAATACACCAGGGTTGCCACTGAAGCTTTCTTT
J gene: TRBJ2-7; clone size: .; V gene: TRBV20-1; D gene: TRBD2; CDR3 protein: CSATSLAESSYERYF; CDR3 DNA: TGCAGTGCTACGAGCCTAGCGGAGAGCTCCTACGAGCGGTACTTC
J gene: TRBJ1-3; clone size: few; V gene: TRBV18; D gene: .; CDR3 protein: CASRGPLSGNTIYF; CDR3 DNA: TGTGCCAGCCGGGGGCCCCTCTCTGGAAACACCATATATTTT
J gene: TRBJ2-7; clone size: few; V gene: TRBV6-5; D gene: TRBD1; CDR3 protein: CASSWTGRAYEQYF; CDR3 DNA: TGTGCCAGCAGTTGGACAGGGAGAGCCTACGAGCAGTACTTC
J gene: TRBJ2-1; clone size: few; V gene: TRBV12-3/TRBV12-4; D gene: .; CDR3 protein: CASRLGLASGEQFF; CDR3 DNA: TGTGCCAGCAGACTGGGGCTAGCATCGGGTGAGCAGTTCTTC
J gene: TRBJ1-4; clone size: .; V gene: TRBV27; D gene: .; CDR3 protein: CASGPPGPGEKLLF; CDR3 DNA: TGTGCCAGCGGACCCCCAGGGCCTGGTGAAAAACTGCTTTTT
J gene: TRBJ1-6; clone size: few; V gene: TRBV28; D gene: TRBD1; CDR3 protein: CAILGQGNSPLHF; CDR3 DNA: TGTGCCATCCTCGGACAGGGTAATTCACCCCTCCACTTT
J gene: TRBJ2-7; clone size: .; V gene: TRBV20-1; D gene: TRBD2; CDR3 protein: CGANLAASSYEQYF; CDR3 DNA: TGCGGTGCGAATCTAGCGGCCAGCTCCTACGAGCAGTACTTC
J gene: TRBJ1-1; clone size: medium-sized; V gene: TRBV5-6; D gene: .; CDR3 protein: CASSRDTNTEAFF; CDR3 DNA: TGTGCCAGCAGCCGGGACACGAACACTGAAGCTTTCTTT